A selection of T cell receptor beta chains follows, all from one sample in a study of post-analysis software for immune sequencing data. Each CDR3 protein is one row after TCRdb ran MiXCR on the PCR reads. The table has roughly 800,000 distinct CDR3 sequences, about 43% seen once. The specimen was blood. These receptors originate from a girl aged 5-17 years with multiple sclerosis. The CDR3 runs from the conserved cysteine through the conserved F or W.

CDR3 length: 14
J gene: TRBJ1-2
V gene: TRBV5-5
CDR3 protein: CASSLAGRVYGYTF

CDR3 length: 15
J gene: TRBJ2-1
V gene: TRBV30
CDR3 protein: CAWSLAGESYNEQFF

CDR3 length: 17
J gene: TRBJ1-4
V gene: TRBV9
CDR3 protein: CASSVGATGKGHEKLFF

CDR3 length: 12
J gene: TRBJ1-2
V gene: TRBV13
CDR3 protein: CASSRPAGGYTF

CDR3 length: 15
J gene: TRBJ2-1
V gene: TRBV20-1
CDR3 protein: CSATHGTGRFNEQFF

CDR3 length: 17
J gene: TRBJ1-6
V gene: TRBV5-4
CDR3 protein: CASSSTVGQGVNSPLHF

CDR3 length: 13
J gene: TRBJ2-2
V gene: TRBV4-3
CDR3 protein: CASSQFNTGELFF

CDR3 length: 14
J gene: TRBJ2-7
V gene: TRBV27
CDR3 protein: CASSSGRGLYEQYF

CDR3 length: 14
J gene: TRBJ1-1
V gene: TRBV6-5
CDR3 protein: CASSYRGWVTEAFF

CDR3 length: 12
J gene: TRBJ2-1
V gene: TRBV7-6
CDR3 protein: CASSAISDEQFF

CDR3 length: 13
J gene: TRBJ1-1
V gene: TRBV11-2
CDR3 protein: CASSPPGATEAFF

CDR3 length: 16
J gene: TRBJ1-2
V gene: TRBV28
CDR3 protein: CASSLARLGGASGYTF

CDR3 length: 13
J gene: TRBJ2-1
V gene: TRBV12-3/TRBV12-4
CDR3 protein: CASSLKSNGEQFF

CDR3 length: 14
J gene: TRBJ2-7
V gene: TRBV4-3
CDR3 protein: CASSQAVQSYEQYF

CDR3 length: 14
J gene: TRBJ2-1
V gene: TRBV29-1
CDR3 protein: CSVGGVSSYNEQFF

CDR3 length: 14
J gene: TRBJ2-1
V gene: TRBV2
CDR3 protein: CASSEGMRLSEQFF